Sequencing of this TCR beta chain was carried out in a study of blood T cell repertoires in COVID-19. Study summary: Acute and convalescent COVID-19 samples came from the United States, Italy and Spain.

Original processing notes: Amplification of reference gene primers was used by the study to estimate nucleated cell counts. TCRdb keeps only in-frame clones here, not all; method: immunoSEQ multiplex PCR. That table furnishes V, J and clone size, whereas the DNA furnished D and trimming. The sample gives some 45,000 clones, 70% to 90% of which show up once; around 64% is in the top ten. Germline V gene sequence: CDR1 SGHNT, CDR2 YYREEE (reference sequence). There are 14 residues in the CDR3. Trimming stripped 4 bases from V and 3 bases from J, with 13 bases between. The rearrangement uses TRBV5-4 and TRBJ1-1, with unresolved D. Sequencing was carried out using peripheral blood. The TCR comes from a man aged 65-85 years with acute or convalescent COVID-19. The CDR3 sequence is CASSIGALYTEAFF. CDR3 DNA sequence: TGTGCCAGCAGCATCGGAGCTCTTTACACTGAAGCTTTCTTT.